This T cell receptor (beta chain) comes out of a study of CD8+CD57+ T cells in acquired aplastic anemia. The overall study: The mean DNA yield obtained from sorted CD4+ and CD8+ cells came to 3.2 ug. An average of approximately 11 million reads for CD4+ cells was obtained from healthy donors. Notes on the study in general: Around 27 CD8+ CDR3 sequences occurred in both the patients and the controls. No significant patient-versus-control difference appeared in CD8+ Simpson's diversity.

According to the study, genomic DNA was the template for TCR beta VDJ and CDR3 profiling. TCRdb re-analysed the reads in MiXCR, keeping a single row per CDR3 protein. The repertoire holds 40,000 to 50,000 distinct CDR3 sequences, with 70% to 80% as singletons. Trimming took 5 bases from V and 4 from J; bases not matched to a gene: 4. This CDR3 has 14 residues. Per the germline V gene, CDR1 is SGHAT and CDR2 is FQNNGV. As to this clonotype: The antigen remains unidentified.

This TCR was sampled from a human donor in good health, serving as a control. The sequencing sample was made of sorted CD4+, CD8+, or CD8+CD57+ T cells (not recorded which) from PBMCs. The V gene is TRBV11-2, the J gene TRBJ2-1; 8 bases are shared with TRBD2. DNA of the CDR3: TGTGCCAGCAGCCGTAGCGGGGATTACAATGAGCAGTTCTTC. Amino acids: CASSRSGDYNEQFF.